This TCR beta chain was profiled in a study of early T cells in non-severe SARS-CoV-2 infection. Study-level information: Investigators sequenced bulk RNA drawn from unsorted whole blood, and chains remained unpaired. Study results and limitations: Lookups in VDJdb leaned toward anti-spike CD8 responses and missed private and CD4 specificities.

Researchers tagged individual cDNA molecules with unique molecular identifiers. TCRdb passed the 5' RACE reads through MiXCR, listing each CDR3 protein once. The table has around 72,000 distinct CDR3 sequences, over 9% seen once. The sample holds a few counts of this clonotype. Its antigen is unknown. Material: whole blood, obtained at baseline. The sequence came from an adult who was a healthcare worker with PCR-confirmed SARS-CoV-2 infection or an uninfected control (not recorded which).

In nucleotides, the CDR3 is TGTGCCAGCTCACCACGGCAGGGACGAGGCAATCAGCCCCAGCATTTT. The encoded protein is CASSPRQGRGNQPQHF. The chain is built from TRBV18 and TRBJ1-5, with D possibly matching TRBD1 (5 bases). V lost 1 base, J lost 2 bases, and 12 bases lay in between. The CDR3 consists of 16 residues. Germline V lookup: CDR1 KGHSH, CDR2 LQKENI.